This TCR beta chain stems from a study of blood T cell repertoires in COVID-19. The CDR3 consists of 17 residues. Trimming stripped 6 bases from V and 4 bases from J, with 19 bases between. Germline V lookup: CDR1 MDHEN, CDR2 SYDVKM. Some clones are missing from TCRdb's copy, which holds only in-frame ones; the method was immunoSEQ multiplex PCR. The sample holds around 150,000 clones, approximately 92% seen once. Material for sequencing was peripheral blood. This TCR was sampled from a woman aged 45-59 years with acute or convalescent COVID-19. V usage is TRBV28 and J usage is TRBJ2-6; no reliable D call. CDR3 coding DNA: TGTGCCAGCAGGAGAGCCGGTACCTTAATGGGGGCCAACGTCCTGACTTTC. It is translated as CASRRAGTLMGANVLTF.